Here is one T cell receptor beta chain with its context. Produced via immunoSEQ multiplex PCR; TCRdb's table is partial and in-frame only. This table holds about 100,000 clones, around 90% found once. The entry originates in a study of blood T cell repertoires in COVID-19. Study information: Researchers got acute and convalescent COVID-19 samples from the United States, Italy and Spain. The cDNA or gDNA used as material had been derived from T cells, B-cell-depleted T cells, or PBMCs.

Per germline, CDR1 MNHEY and CDR2 SVGAGI. This CDR3 has 15 residues. V lost 7 bases to trimming and J lost 0 bases, with 12 bases between them. The sample taken for sequencing was peripheral blood. This TCR came from a woman in her sixties with acute or convalescent COVID-19. The V and J genes are TRBV6-5 and TRBJ2-2; D perhaps matches TRBD1 (5 bases). This chain's CDR3 is CASKLTVANTGELFF. The CDR3, as DNA: TGTGCCAGCAAGTTGACAGTTGCGAACACCGGGGAGCTGTTTTTT.